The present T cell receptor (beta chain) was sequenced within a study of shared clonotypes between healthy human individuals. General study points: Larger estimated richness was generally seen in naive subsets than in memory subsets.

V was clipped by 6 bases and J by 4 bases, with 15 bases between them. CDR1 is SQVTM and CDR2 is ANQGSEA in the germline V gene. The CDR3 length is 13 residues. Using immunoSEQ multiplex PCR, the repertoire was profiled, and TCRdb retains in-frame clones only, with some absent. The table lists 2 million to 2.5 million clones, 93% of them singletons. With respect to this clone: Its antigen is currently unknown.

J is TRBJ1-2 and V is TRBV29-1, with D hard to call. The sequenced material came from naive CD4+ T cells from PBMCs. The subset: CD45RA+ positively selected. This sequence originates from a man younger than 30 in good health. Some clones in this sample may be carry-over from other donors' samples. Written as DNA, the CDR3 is TGCAGCGTCCCGGGGTCGGATCTCTATGGCTACACCTTC. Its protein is CSVPGSDLYGYTF.